A selection of T cell receptor beta chains follows, all from one sample in a study of CD8 T cells in Susac syndrome. A single record per CDR3 protein comes from TCRdb applying MiXCR to the immunoSEQ multiplex PCR reads. The sample records about 120,000 distinct CDR3 sequences, 94% being singletons. The sequenced sample consisted of CD4+ T cells from PBMCs. The receptors stem from a human donor in good health. Each CDR3 is given with its conserved first and last residue. D genes are given only for firm matches. Some rows mark clone size as missing; the rest say once, few, many or name a class of expanded clone.

clone size	CDR3 length	V gene	D gene	J gene	CDR3 DNA	CDR3 protein
NA	14	TRBV7-9	NA	TRBJ1-1	TGTGCCAGCAGCTTAGATGGGGGGCTGGATGAAGCTTTCTTT	CASSLDGGLDEAFF
NA	14	TRBV25-1	NA	TRBJ1-2	TGTGCCAGCAGCCCAAAGCTCCAGTTCCGGGGCTACACCTTC	CASSPKLQFRGYTF
once	16	TRBV18	NA	TRBJ1-2	TGTGCCAGCTCACCAGGGCAGGTCACCTTAAACTATGGCTACACCTTC	CASSPGQVTLNYGYTF
NA	14	TRBV13	TRBD1	TRBJ2-7	TGTGCCAGCAGCTTAATGGATAGACAGGGCGAGCAGTACTTC	CASSLMDRQGEQYF
once	16	TRBV21-1	NA	TRBJ1-5	TGTGCCAGCAGCATCAGGACAGGGGCGAACAATCAGCCCCAGCATTTT	CASSIRTGANNQPQHF
NA	13	TRBV25-1	NA	TRBJ1-6	TGTGCCAGCAGTGAATCCCCCCCCCTTTCGCTCCACTTT	CASSESPPLSLHF
NA	18	TRBV20-1	TRBD2	TRBJ2-7	TGCAGTGCTTCTTTAATTTATTCTAGCGGGAGATCTCCCTACGAGCAGTACTTC	CSASLIYSSGRSPYEQYF
NA	15	TRBV20-1	NA	TRBJ2-1	TGCAGTGCACTAGGTTGGGGGCAGGTGAACAATGAGCAGTTCTTC	CSALGWGQVNNEQFF
NA	14	TRBV30	TRBD2	TRBJ2-2	TGTGCCAATAGCGGGAGAACCAACACCGGGGAGCTGTTTTTT	CANSGRTNTGELFF
NA	16	TRBV20-1	TRBD2	TRBJ2-1	TGCAGTGCGGAGACTAGCGGGAGGGCCCCCTACAATGAGCAGTTCTTC	CSAETSGRAPYNEQFF
NA	12	TRBV6-5	TRBD1	TRBJ2-1	TGTGCCAGCAGTTCACAGGGGAATGAGCAGTTCTTC	CASSSQGNEQFF
NA	11	TRBV18	NA	TRBJ1-2	TGTGCCAGCGCCTATAACTATGGCTACACCTTC	CASAYNYGYTF
NA	13	TRBV3-1	NA	TRBJ1-2	TGTGCCAGCAGCCAAAGAGTAAACTATGGCTACACCTTC	CASSQRVNYGYTF
NA	15	TRBV20-1	NA	TRBJ1-6	TGCAGTGCTTGGGCATCTTACAGAATGGATTCACCCCTCCACTTT	CSAWASYRMDSPLHF
NA	14	TRBV12-3/TRBV12-4	TRBD2	TRBJ2-1	TGTGCCAGCGCGAGACTAGCGGGAGGCAATGAGCAGTTCTTC	CASARLAGGNEQFF
NA	13	TRBV19	NA	TRBJ2-5	TGTGCCAGCTATCCAGGGGTAGGAGAGACCCAGTACTTC	CASYPGVGETQYF
NA	15	TRBV3-1	TRBD1	TRBJ2-1	TGTGCCAGCAGGCAACAGGGGGGCGGTCACAATGAGCAGTTCTTC	CASRQQGGGHNEQFF
NA	12	TRBV29-1	NA	TRBJ2-3	TGCAGCGTTGAACCCGATGGGGTCGCGCAGTATTTT	CSVEPDGVAQYF
NA	13	TRBV20-1	TRBD1	TRBJ1-2	TGCAGTGCTCGGACAGGGGGCGACTATGGCTACACCTTC	CSARTGGDYGYTF
NA	14	TRBV6-5	NA	TRBJ2-3	TGTGCCAGCAGTTACCGAGGGGGGTCGGATACGCAGTATTTT	CASSYRGGSDTQYF
NA	13	TRBV5-4	NA	TRBJ2-3	TGTGCCAGCAGCTTGGGGACTGAAGTTACGCAGTATTTT	CASSLGTEVTQYF
NA	15	TRBV5-4	TRBD1	TRBJ1-2	TGTGCCAGCAGCACGGGACAGGCGAAAGGGGATGGCTACACCTTC	CASSTGQAKGDGYTF
NA	18	TRBV5-1	NA	TRBJ2-6	TGCGCCAGCAGCTTCCGGCCGTCCACTATAACTGGGGCCAACGTCCTGACTTTC	CASSFRPSTITGANVLTF
once	17	TRBV4-1	TRBD2	TRBJ2-7	TGCGCCAGCAGCCAAGATGGGGCGGGAGGGCCTCTGCGAGAGCAGTACTTC	CASSQDGAGGPLREQYF
few	14	TRBV4-3	NA	TRBJ2-3	TGCGCCAGCAGCCCGCAGGGTGGGGGAGATACGCAGTATTTT	CASSPQGGGDTQYF
NA	17	TRBV7-9	TRBD2	TRBJ2-7	TGTGCCAGCAGCTTAGGGCTAGCGGGAGGATTAGACTACGAGCAGTACTTC	CASSLGLAGGLDYEQYF
NA	14	TRBV7-3	NA	TRBJ2-2	TGTGCCAGCAGCTCGTACATGAACACCGGGGAGCTGTTTTTT	CASSSYMNTGELFF
NA	15	TRBV6-2/TRBV6-3	NA	TRBJ1-1	TGTGCCAGCAGTTCTTGGGCGGAAATGAACACTGAAGCTTTCTTT	CASSSWAEMNTEAFF
NA	15	TRBV7-8	TRBD1	TRBJ2-7	TGTGCCAGCAGCCCCAGGGACAGGGAGTTGTACGAGCAGTACTTC	CASSPRDRELYEQYF
NA	15	TRBV10-3	NA	TRBJ1-1	TGTGCCATCAGTGAAAGACAGAATGGGAACACTGAAGCTTTCTTT	CAISERQNGNTEAFF
NA	17	TRBV5-1	NA	TRBJ2-1	TGCGCCAGCAGCTTGGGCCAGGGAGGTTGGTCATACAATGAGCAGTTCTTC	CASSLGQGGWSYNEQFF
NA	14	TRBV29-1	TRBD2	TRBJ2-1	TGCAGCGCATTAGCGGGAGCTGATTTGAATGAGCAGTTCTTC	CSALAGADLNEQFF
NA	15	TRBV7-2	TRBD1	TRBJ2-1	TGTGCCAGCAGCGACCGGGACAGGTCAATTGATGAGCAGTTCTTC	CASSDRDRSIDEQFF
NA	13	TRBV29-1	TRBD1	TRBJ1-5	TGCAGCGTGTCCACCGGGACAGGTTGGCCCCAGCATTTT	CSVSTGTGWPQHF
NA	15	TRBV3-1	NA	TRBJ2-7	TGTGCCAGCAGCCAAGATCGATTGGAGGGGGCCGAGCAGTACTTC	CASSQDRLEGAEQYF
NA	16	TRBV2	TRBD2	TRBJ2-1	TGTGCCAGCACTGGGACTAGCGGGATCTCCTACAATGAGCAGTTCTTC	CASTGTSGISYNEQFF
NA	12	TRBV5-6	NA	TRBJ1-2	TGTGCCAGCAGCAGGGCTTCCTATGGCTACACCTTC	CASSRASYGYTF
NA	15	TRBV5-1	TRBD1	TRBJ2-2	TGCGCCAGCAGCGGACAGGGTTTGGGCACCGGGGAGCTGTTTTTT	CASSGQGLGTGELFF
NA	14	TRBV10-3	TRBD1	TRBJ1-6	TGTGCCATCAGTGGACAGGGGGGTAATTCACCCCTCCACTTT	CAISGQGGNSPLHF
NA	18	TRBV23-1	NA	TRBJ2-1	TGCGCCAGCAGTCTCGGGATCTGTATACCAAGCTCCTACAATGAGCAGTTCTTC	CASSLGICIPSSYNEQFF
once	14	TRBV19	NA	TRBJ2-5	TGTGCCAGTAGTATAACAGGGTACCTGGAGACCCAGTACTTC	CASSITGYLETQYF
NA	16	TRBV20-1	TRBD2	TRBJ2-7	TGCAGTGCTAGAGCACTAGCGGGAGGGAGCTCCTACGAGCAGTACTTC	CSARALAGGSSYEQYF
NA	14	TRBV6-2/TRBV6-3	TRBD2	TRBJ2-5	TGTGCCAGCAGTTGGGGGGGACTCCAAGAGACCCAGTACTTC	CASSWGGLQETQYF